The rows below give T cell receptor beta chains drawn from one sample of a study of neoadjuvant nivolumab and ipilimumab in lung cancer. The table came from immunoSEQ multiplex PCR; TCRdb's copy has only in-frame clones and leaves some out. The data show tens of thousands of clones, roughly 90% seen once. The material was blood, obtained before neoadjuvant nivolumab, alone or with ipilimumab. The source of these receptors is an adult with non-small cell lung cancer. Some clones in this sample may be carry-over from other donors' samples. The CDR3 runs from the conserved cysteine through the conserved F or W. D genes are given only for firm matches. Clone sizes are given selectively: once, few, many, or a class where the clone is expanded.

.	TRBJ2-3	TRBV12-1	.	CASSPQAADGTDTQYF	TGTGCCAGCAGCCCCCAAGCAGCGGACGGCACAGATACGCAGTATTTT
once	TRBJ1-1	TRBV30	.	CAWSGARDTEAFF	TGTGCCTGGAGTGGAGCACGGGACACTGAAGCTTTCTTT
once	TRBJ2-5	TRBV20-1	.	CSAEDQETQYF	TGCAGTGCGGAAGACCAAGAGACCCAGTACTTC
.	TRBJ2-5	TRBV7-9	TRBD2	CASSPIAGVRETQYF	TGTGCCAGCAGCCCTATAGCGGGAGTACGGGAGACCCAGTACTTC
once	TRBJ2-7	TRBV29-1	.	CSVERTSYEQYF	TGCAGCGTTGAAAGGACTTCCTACGAGCAGTACTTC
.	TRBJ2-1	TRBV6-5	TRBD1	CASSRPGTGYNEQFF	TGTGCCAGCAGCCGTCCCGGGACAGGGTACAATGAGCAGTTCTTC
once	TRBJ1-2	TRBV7-2	.	CASSPRQGPEGYTF	TGTGCCAGCAGCCCGAGGCAGGGCCCCGAAGGCTACACCTTC
once	TRBJ2-2	TRBV7-9	TRBD2	CASSPRGLAGTGELFF	TGTGCCAGCAGCCCCAGGGGCTTAGCGGGAACCGGGGAGCTGTTTTTT
.	TRBJ2-1	TRBV27	TRBD2	CASTRSGSYNEQFF	TGTGCCAGCACGCGGAGCGGGAGCTACAATGAGCAGTTCTTC
.	TRBJ2-2	TRBV11-2	TRBD2	CASSLGASGSETGELFF	TGTGCCAGCAGCTTAGGGGCTAGCGGGAGTGAAACCGGGGAGCTGTTTTTT
.	TRBJ1-1	TRBV5-1	.	CASSLKGPGGNTEAFF	TGCGCCAGCAGCTTGAAGGGCCCGGGAGGGAACACTGAAGCTTTCTTT
.	TRBJ1-1	TRBV18	.	CASSPARGAGTEAFF	TGTGCCAGCTCACCCGCCCGGGGGGCAGGCACTGAAGCTTTCTTT
.	TRBJ1-1	TRBV6-5	TRBD1	CASSRDRPNTEAFF	TGTGCCAGCAGTCGGGACAGGCCGAACACTGAAGCTTTCTTT
.	TRBJ2-5	TRBV5-1	.	CASSLLGVQETQYF	TGCGCCAGCAGCTTACTCGGGGTCCAGGAGACCCAGTACTTC
.	TRBJ1-1	TRBV5-1	TRBD1	CASSTGTGDLGAFF	TGCGCCAGCAGCACCGGGACAGGGGACTTGGGAGCTTTCTTT
once	TRBJ2-2	TRBV7-9	TRBD2	CASSQRGGSGTGELFF	TGTGCCAGCAGCCAAAGGGGCGGGAGTGGCACCGGGGAGCTGTTTTTT
.	TRBJ1-2	TRBV15	.	CATSRDLRGQNGYTF	TGTGCCACCAGCAGAGATCTACGAGGGCAGAATGGCTACACCTTC
.	TRBJ1-3	TRBV29-1	.	CSVTGISGNTIYF	TGCAGCGTGACAGGCATCTCTGGAAACACCATATATTTT
.	TRBJ2-3	TRBV5-1	.	CASSPLKGGTQYF	TGCGCCAGCAGCCCCCTAAAAGGTGGAACGCAGTATTTT
.	TRBJ1-1	TRBV7-9	.	CASSRVGAANTEAFF	TGTGCCAGCAGCCGAGTTGGGGCGGCGAACACTGAAGCTTTCTTT
.	TRBJ2-5	TRBV9	.	CASSFGAGGIQETQYF	TGTGCCAGCAGTTTCGGGGCTGGGGGCATCCAAGAGACCCAGTACTTC
few	TRBJ1-4	TRBV5-1	.	CASAPTATNEKLFF	TGCGCCAGCGCCCCGACAGCAACTAATGAAAAACTGTTTTTT
.	TRBJ2-7	TRBV19	.	CASRRTGEGEQYF	TGTGCCAGTAGAAGAACAGGGGAGGGCGAGCAGTACTTC
medium-sized	TRBJ2-7	TRBV9	.	CASGAPTSYEQYF	TGTGCCAGCGGGGCACCTACCTCCTACGAGCAGTACTTC
.	TRBJ1-2	TRBV5-5	.	CASREGGRYGYTF	TGTGCCAGCAGAGAAGGGGGTCGATATGGCTACACCTTC